A selection of T cell receptor beta chains follows, all from one sample in a study of Ad26.COV2.S vaccination and SARS-CoV-2 variants. Only in-frame clones appear in the TCRdb table, and some are missing; sequencing was by immunoSEQ multiplex PCR. The table includes some 340,000 clones, around 84% detected once. Specimen: peripheral blood, collected in a trial of Ad26.COV2.S vaccine versus placebo. Receptors were obtained from a person between 18 and 65 years old who received the Ad26.COV2.S COVID-19 vaccine or a placebo. The CDR3 runs from the conserved cysteine through the conserved F or W. D genes are given only for firm matches. The size field is filled for only some rows; it gives once, few, many or a size class.

v_call	j_call	clone_size	d_call	cdr3_nt	cdr3_aa
TRBV5-7	TRBJ1-3	NA	NA	TGTGCCAGCAGCTCTTACAGGGATTCTGGAAACACCATATATTTT	CASSSYRDSGNTIYF
TRBV6-1	TRBJ2-7	NA	TRBD1	TGTGCCAGCAGTGATCGGGACAGCGCCTACGAGCAGTACTTC	CASSDRDSAYEQYF
TRBV5-1	TRBJ2-5	NA	TRBD2	TGCGCCAGCAGCCCTATCCGGGGACTAGCGGGGGTAAATTTGGGGACCCAGTACTTC	CASSPIRGLAGVNLGTQYF
TRBV5-4	TRBJ2-5	NA	TRBD2	TGTGCCAGCAGCTTACCGGGGAGGGTGGAAGAGACCCAGTACTTC	CASSLPGRVEETQYF
TRBV20-1	TRBJ2-3	NA	TRBD2	TGCAGTGCTAGTAAACCGGGACTAGCGGGGGGATCTAGCACAGATACGCAGTATTTT	CSASKPGLAGGSSTDTQYF
TRBV7-3	TRBJ1-1	NA	NA	TGTGCCAGCAGCTTACGGGTGGACACTGAAGCTTTCTTT	CASSLRVDTEAFF
TRBV7-7	TRBJ2-2	NA	NA	TGTGCCAGCAGCTTAGTGGCCCAGGGTTCGAACACCGGGGAGCTGTTTTTT	CASSLVAQGSNTGELFF
TRBV23-1	TRBJ1-4	NA	NA	TGCGCCAGCAGTCAACATGGAAGGGTCTATGAAAAACTGTTTTTT	CASSQHGRVYEKLFF
TRBV4-1	TRBJ1-4	NA	NA	TGCGCCAGCAGCCAAGATGAATGGGGTTATGAAAAACTGTTTTTT	CASSQDEWGYEKLFF
TRBV11-2	TRBJ1-2	NA	NA	TGTGCCAGCAGCTTAGATCCCAGGGACTATGGCTACACCTTC	CASSLDPRDYGYTF
TRBV3-1/TRBV3-2	TRBJ2-7	NA	NA	TGTGCCAGCACCCAGGGGACGAATCAGGGATACGAGCAGTACTTC	CASTQGTNQGYEQYF
TRBV5-1	TRBJ1-1	NA	TRBD1	TGCGCCAGCAGCTTCTCCGGGACAGTGAACACTGAAGCTTTCTTT	CASSFSGTVNTEAFF
TRBV5-4	TRBJ2-3	NA	TRBD2	TGTGCCAGCAGCTTGTCGGGCGGGGGTAGCACAGATACGCAGTATTTT	CASSLSGGGSTDTQYF
TRBV7-9	TRBJ1-1	NA	NA	TGTGCCAGCAACAGAGGGACAACTGAAGCTTTCTTT	CASNRGTTEAFF
TRBV5-1	TRBJ2-7	NA	NA	TGCGCCAGCAGCGTCGACGGAACCGGCTACGAGCAGTACTTC	CASSVDGTGYEQYF
TRBV7-9	TRBJ1-2	NA	NA	TGTGCCAGCAGCTTGACCACTAACTATGGCTACACCTTC	CASSLTTNYGYTF
TRBV7-2	TRBJ2-6	NA	NA	TGTGCCAGCAGCTTAGTGTCCGGGGGCCTCTCTGGGGCCAACGTCCTGACTTTC	CASSLVSGGLSGANVLTF
TRBV12-3/TRBV12-4	TRBJ2-5	NA	NA	TGTGCCAGCAGTGGACAGATACAAGAGACCCAGTACTTC	CASSGQIQETQYF
TRBV15	TRBJ2-3	NA	TRBD2	TGTGCCACCAGCAGATCCCAATCGGGGGGGGCTCCCACAGATACGCAGTATTTT	CATSRSQSGGAPTDTQYF
TRBV6-5	TRBJ1-1	NA	NA	TGTGCCAGCAGTTACTCGGGGGGACGTTTGAACACTGAAGCTTTCTTT	CASSYSGGRLNTEAFF
TRBV18	TRBJ2-5	NA	TRBD2	TGTGCCAGCTCACCGGGCCTAAGCGATCAACTAGCGGGGGGCCCGTACCAAGAGACCCAGTACTTC	CASSPGLSDQLAGGPYQETQYF
TRBV7-2	TRBJ1-6	NA	TRBD1	TGTGCCAGCAGCCCCAAAATTCGGACAGGGCCCTTCCGGGCCCTCCACTTT	CASSPKIRTGPFRALHF
TRBV5-6	TRBJ2-2	NA	NA	TGTGCCAGCAGCATCAATCACAGGAGATCGGCCGGGGAGCTGTTTTTT	CASSINHRRSAGELFF
TRBV5-6	TRBJ2-3	NA	NA	TGTGCCAGCAGCTTGATGCAGGCTACAGATACGCAGTATTTT	CASSLMQATDTQYF
TRBV13	TRBJ1-6	NA	NA	TGTGCCAGCAGCTTTTCCCTCTCACCCCTCCACTTT	CASSFSLSPLHF
TRBV11-2	TRBJ1-1	NA	NA	TGTGCCAGCAGCCCTTACGTGTCCATGAACACTGAAGCTTTCTTT	CASSPYVSMNTEAFF
TRBV15	TRBJ1-6	NA	NA	TGTGCCACCAGCAGAGATAGCGACAATAGTTCACCCCTCCACTTT	CATSRDSDNSSPLHF
TRBV13	TRBJ2-6	NA	NA	TGTGCCAGCAGCTTAGGCCTAGGTTACCCAGGGGCCTTTGGGGCCAACGTCCTGACTTTC	CASSLGLGYPGAFGANVLTF
TRBV3-1/TRBV3-2	TRBJ1-2	NA	NA	TGTGCCAGCAGCCAAGGGACGGTTGATGGCTACACCTTC	CASSQGTVDGYTF
TRBV6-5	TRBJ2-7	NA	TRBD1	TGTGCCAGCAGCTTGGGGACAGGGACTTACGAGCAGTACTTC	CASSLGTGTYEQYF
TRBV19	TRBJ2-3	NA	NA	TGTGCCAGTAGTATTGGGCGCACAGATACGCAGTATTTT	CASSIGRTDTQYF
TRBV5-1	TRBJ2-4	NA	TRBD1	TGCGCCAGCAGTCACGATAATATGGACAGGGGGCTTCAGTACTTC	CASSHDNMDRGLQYF
TRBV5-4	TRBJ1-2	NA	NA	TGTGCCAGCAGCTTGGGTGAATATGGCTACACCTTC	CASSLGEYGYTF
TRBV5-8	TRBJ1-5	NA	NA	TGTGCCAGCAGGGGGGATCCTCGCAATCAGCCCCAGCATTTT	CASRGDPRNQPQHF
TRBV7-9	TRBJ2-3	once	TRBD2	TGTGCCAGCAGCTTAGCAGCGGGGGGATCAGATACGCAGTATTTT	CASSLAAGGSDTQYF
TRBV2	TRBJ1-3	NA	NA	TGTGCCAGCAGTTCCGGCCAGGGATCTGGAAACACCATATATTTT	CASSSGQGSGNTIYF
TRBV5-6	TRBJ2-3	NA	TRBD2	TGTGCCAGCTCCCCTCGGGTTAGCGGGGTCACAGATACGCAGTATTTT	CASSPRVSGVTDTQYF
TRBV18	TRBJ1-2	NA	TRBD1	TGTGCCAGCTCACCCCCCGGGACAGAGGCTTATGGCTACACCTTC	CASSPPGTEAYGYTF
TRBV3-1/TRBV3-2	TRBJ1-1	NA	TRBD1	TGTGCCAGCAGCCTTCGCGGGACAGTGAACACTGAAGCTTTCTTT	CASSLRGTVNTEAFF
TRBV5-8	TRBJ2-1	NA	TRBD2	TGTGCCAGCAGCTTCACTAGCGGGGGGGCATATGAGCAGTTCTTC	CASSFTSGGAYEQFF
TRBV7-9	TRBJ1-2	NA	TRBD1	TGTGCCAGCAGCCCAAGGCGGGACAGCCCCTATGGCTACACCTTC	CASSPRRDSPYGYTF
TRBV14	TRBJ2-1	NA	NA	TGTGCCAGCAGCCAACCGGACGGGAGTCGGATCTTC	CASSQPDGSRIF
TRBV11-2	TRBJ2-3	NA	TRBD1	TGTGCCAGCAGCCACCCCGGGCGGGGACAGGGGGATTCAGATACGCAGTATTTT	CASSHPGRGQGDSDTQYF
TRBV12-5	TRBJ1-1	NA	NA	TGTGCTAGTGGTTTTACCAAGGCATTGGACCCAGGGACTGAAGCTTTCTTT	CASGFTKALDPGTEAFF
TRBV29-1	TRBJ1-1	NA	TRBD1	TGCAGCGCAGGACAGGCTAACACTGAAGCTTTCTTT	CSAGQANTEAFF
TRBV5-1	TRBJ2-3	once	NA	TGCGCCAGCAGCTTGGAAGTTAGTCGGGGTACAGATACGCAGTATTTT	CASSLEVSRGTDTQYF
TRBV6-6	TRBJ1-2	once	NA	TGTGCCAGCAGTTATGGAGGGGGCTACACCTTC	CASSYGGGYTF
TRBV3-1/TRBV3-2	TRBJ1-2	NA	TRBD1	TGTGCCAGCAAGCCCGGTGACAGGGTTGACTATGGCTACACCTTC	CASKPGDRVDYGYTF
TRBV18	TRBJ1-2	NA	NA	TGTGCCAGCTCACCTGGTCAGGAGACCTATGGCTACACCTTC	CASSPGQETYGYTF
TRBV7-9	TRBJ2-3	NA	NA	TGTGCCAGCAGCTTAGAGCCGGGGCGGGGAGATACGCAGTATTTT	CASSLEPGRGDTQYF
TRBV18	TRBJ1-5	NA	NA	TGTGCCAGCTCACCACCGTCAGGGTCGAGCAATCAGCCCCAGCATTTT	CASSPPSGSSNQPQHF
TRBV5-1	TRBJ1-1	NA	TRBD1	TGCGCCAGCAGCTGGGGGACAGGGAGGGACACTGAAGCTTTCTTT	CASSWGTGRDTEAFF
TRBV7-2	TRBJ1-2	few	NA	TGTGCCAGCAGCTTAGCGTTATTAGGGGGATATGGCTACACCTTC	CASSLALLGGYGYTF
TRBV2	TRBJ2-5	NA	TRBD1	TGTGCCAGCAGGGACCGACAGGGGTGGGCAGAGACCCAGTACTTC	CASRDRQGWAETQYF
TRBV6-5	TRBJ1-3	NA	TRBD1	TGTGCCAGCACCCACGGGGGGACAGGAGGAAACACCATATATTTT	CASTHGGTGGNTIYF
TRBV12-3/TRBV12-4	TRBJ2-2	NA	NA	TGTGCCAGCAGTTTAGGACAGGCTTGGGAGCTGTTTTTT	CASSLGQAWELFF
TRBV7-2	TRBJ2-4	NA	NA	TGTGCCAGCAGCCAAGAGAGTGCCAAAAACATTCAGTACTTC	CASSQESAKNIQYF
TRBV7-2	TRBJ1-6	once	TRBD1	TGTGCCAGCAGCTTAGCGGGGACAGGGAACCCCCCCCTCCACTTT	CASSLAGTGNPPLHF
TRBV11-2	TRBJ1-1	NA	NA	TGTGCCAGCAGCTTTAACGGGGGTACTGAAGCTTTCTTT	CASSFNGGTEAFF
TRBV12-5	TRBJ2-3	NA	NA	TGTGCTAGTGGTTTGGGTAAAGATACGCAGTATTTT	CASGLGKDTQYF